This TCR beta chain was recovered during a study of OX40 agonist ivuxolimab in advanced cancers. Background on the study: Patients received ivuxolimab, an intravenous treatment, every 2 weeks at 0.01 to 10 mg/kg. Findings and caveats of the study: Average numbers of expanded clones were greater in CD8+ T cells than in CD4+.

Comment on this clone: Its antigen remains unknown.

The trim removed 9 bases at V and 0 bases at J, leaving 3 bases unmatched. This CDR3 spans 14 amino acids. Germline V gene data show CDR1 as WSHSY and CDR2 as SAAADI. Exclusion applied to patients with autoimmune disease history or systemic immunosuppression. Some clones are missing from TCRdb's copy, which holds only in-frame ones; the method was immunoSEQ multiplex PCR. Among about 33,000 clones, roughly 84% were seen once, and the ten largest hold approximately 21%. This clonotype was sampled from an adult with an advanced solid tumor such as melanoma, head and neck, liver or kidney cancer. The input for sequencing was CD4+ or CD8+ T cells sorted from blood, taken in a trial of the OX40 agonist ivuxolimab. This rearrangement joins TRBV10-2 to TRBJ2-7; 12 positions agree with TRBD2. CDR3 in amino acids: CARPGLAGSYEQYF. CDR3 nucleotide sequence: TGCGCCAGGCCGGGACTAGCGGGCTCCTACGAGCAGTACTTC.